The text below deals with one T cell receptor beta chain. The entry originates in a study of blood T cell repertoires in COVID-19. Study context: Italy, Spain and the United States were the sources of the convalescent and acute COVID-19 samples. Sample material is recorded as cDNA or gDNA derived from T cells, B-cell-depleted T cells, or PBMCs.

How the authors handled the data: The assay estimated nucleated cells by amplifying reference gene primers. TCRdb keeps only in-frame clones here, not all; method: immunoSEQ multiplex PCR. Clonal size and the V and J genes are those of that table, whereas D and trimming came from the DNA. The sample shows around 200,000 clones, around 80% of them seen only once. V lost 8 bases, J lost 0 bases, and 10 bases lay in between. Germline loops: CDR1 MDHEN, CDR2 SYDVKM. The CDR3 runs to 13 residues. The chain recombines TRBV28 with TRBJ1-1, with D possibly being TRBD1 (5 bases). The clonotype originates from a human donor in a cohort sampled during active COVID-19. Sequencing was done on a sample of peripheral blood. CDR3: CASPDRLNTEAFF. DNA of the CDR3: TGTGCCAGCCCCGACAGACTGAACACTGAAGCTTTCTTT.